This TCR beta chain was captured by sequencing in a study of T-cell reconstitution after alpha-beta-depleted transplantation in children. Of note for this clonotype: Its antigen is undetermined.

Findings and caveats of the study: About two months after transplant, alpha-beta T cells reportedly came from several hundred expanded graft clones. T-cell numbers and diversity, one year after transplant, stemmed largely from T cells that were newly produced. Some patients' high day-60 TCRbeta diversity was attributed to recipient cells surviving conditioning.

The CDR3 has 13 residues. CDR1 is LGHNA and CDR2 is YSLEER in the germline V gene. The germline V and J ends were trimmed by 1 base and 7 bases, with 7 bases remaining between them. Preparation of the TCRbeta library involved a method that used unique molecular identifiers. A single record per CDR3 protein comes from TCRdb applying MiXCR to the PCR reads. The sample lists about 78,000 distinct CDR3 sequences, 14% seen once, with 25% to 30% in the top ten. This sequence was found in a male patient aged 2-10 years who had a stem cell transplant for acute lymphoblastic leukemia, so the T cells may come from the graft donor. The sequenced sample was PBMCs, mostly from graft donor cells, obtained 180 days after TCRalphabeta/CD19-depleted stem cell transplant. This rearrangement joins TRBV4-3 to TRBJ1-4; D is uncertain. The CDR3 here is CASSQGHLEKLFF. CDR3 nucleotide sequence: TGCGCCAGCAGCCAAGGGCACCTTGAAAAACTGTTTTTT.